The T cell receptor beta chain described here comes from a study of lung T cells in sarcoidosis with Löfgren's syndrome (dated by TCRdb to between 2016 and 2019). About the study as a whole: Sarcoidosis was characterized as a granulomatous disease that mainly affects the lungs and features an accumulation of CD4+ T cells in bronchoalveolar lavage fluid. The repertoire analyses centered on Lofgren's syndrome patients.

In its sample, this clonotype was seen many times. What antigen it recognizes has not been identified. No per-base quality is available; no much larger clone lies one base away. CDR1 and CDR2, looked up from the germline V gene, are MGHRA and YSYEKL. The CDR3, from cysteine to phenylalanine, totals 16 residues. Only the CDR3 DNA stays, 48 bases, in frame from base 1. V lost 1 base and J lost 7 bases; the stretch between them is 20 bases long. The data were produced on an Illumina MiSeq. Through fastp at Q25 and MiXCR, TCRdb rebuilt clones from the public reads, retaining in-frame beta chains. Records with the same CDR3 protein are collapsed into one entry carrying the most frequent genes and DNA. This sample is represented by tens of thousands of distinct CDR3 sequences; roughly 20% of them were singletons. The ten largest clonotypes hold approximately 2.1% of the sample. Findings and caveats that apply to the study as a whole: Recognition of a sarcoidosis-associated antigen was merely suggested, with the antigen itself still putative and unidentified. When alphabeta pairing was analyzed, TRAV12-1 tended to pair preferentially with TRBV2, and the resulting paired TCRs displayed CDR3 homology. Sharing of TRAV12-1 and TRBV2 CDR3 motifs among multiple Lofgren's syndrome patients was reported, suggesting public CD4+ TCR repertoires. TRAV12-1 and TRBV2 were reported as the most expanded V gene segments in Löfgren's syndrome patients compared with control subjects.

This TCR was sampled from a human donor with sarcoidosis (Löfgren's syndrome or another form), or a control subject (not recorded which). The V and J segments used are TRBV4-1 and TRBJ2-7; the D match is possibly TRBD1 or TRBD2, with 6 bases aligned in each. What was sequenced was CD4+ T cells from PBMCs. For the CDR3, the sequence is CASSQGGGSPLGEQYF. The nucleotide sequence is given as TGCGCCAGCAGCCAAGGAGGGGGGAGCCCCCTGGGTGAGCAGTACTTC.